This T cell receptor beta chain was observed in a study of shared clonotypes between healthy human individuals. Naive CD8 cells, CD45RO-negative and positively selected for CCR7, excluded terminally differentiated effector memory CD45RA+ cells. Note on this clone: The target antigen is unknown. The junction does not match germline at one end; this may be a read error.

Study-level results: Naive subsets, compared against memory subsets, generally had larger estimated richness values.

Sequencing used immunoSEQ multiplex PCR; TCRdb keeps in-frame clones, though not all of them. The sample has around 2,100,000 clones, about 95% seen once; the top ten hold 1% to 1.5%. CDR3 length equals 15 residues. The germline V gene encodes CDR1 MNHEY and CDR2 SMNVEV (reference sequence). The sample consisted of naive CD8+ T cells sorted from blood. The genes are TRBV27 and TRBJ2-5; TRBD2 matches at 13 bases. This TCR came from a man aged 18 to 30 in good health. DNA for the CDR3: TGTGCCAGCAGTCTATCACTAGCGGGAGGGCCGCGGTTGTACTTC. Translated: CASSLSLAGGPRLYF.